This paragraph reports one T cell receptor (beta chain). It has no known antigen specificity. Base-call qualities are not available, and no considerably larger clone is one nucleotide away. Genomic DNA was isolated from the sorted cells so that the TCRbeta CDR3 region could be sequenced. The immunoSEQ Assay was used for sequencing of TCRbeta CDR3 regions. This immuneACCESS table, as held by TCRdb, lists in-frame sequences with V and J called but not all clones. Of the missing ones, under half trace to an unresolved V gene in checked studies; the others have no known cause. In all, the sample holds about 19,000 clones, and roughly 79% of those were seen once. The top ten clones comprise roughly a sixth of the sample. The sample comes from a study of OX40 agonist ivuxolimab in advanced cancers. Broadly, across the study: Ivuxolimab was a fully human IgG2 agonistic monoclonal antibody targeting the costimulatory receptor OX40 (CD134). Intravenous ivuxolimab was administered to patients every 2 weeks at six dose levels: 0.01, 0.1, 0.3, 1.5, 3 and 10 mg/kg. Of the approximately 50 dose-escalation patients, hepatocellular carcinoma was present in 19, melanoma in around 15, renal cell carcinoma in 9 and head and neck cancer in 9. In the dose-escalation cohort, approximately 82% of patients were male, and the mean age was roughly 60 years with a range of roughly 20 to 85. Prior anti-PD-1, anti-PD-L1 or anti-CTLA-4 therapy was permitted, and checkpoint inhibitors had been received by under 50% of dose-escalation patients. Partial responses occurred in three dose-escalation patients, of whom one had hepatocellular carcinoma and two had cutaneous melanoma. Peripheral TCRbeta sequencing aimed to test whether ivuxolimab altered TCR sequence diversity and caused clonal T-cell expansion. The paper describes the monotherapy dose-escalation part (N ≈ 50 patients) of the phase I trial of ivuxolimab.

Overall study results and their limits: Clonal expansion of both CD4+ and CD8+ blood T cells was observed from baseline to week 6 at doses 0.1 to 3.0 mg/kg. Low levels of normalized T-cell clonal expansion were also seen in some patients who did not respond. In the 0.1-3.0 mg/kg groups, partial responders had among the lowest normalized peripheral clonal expansion, particularly in CD8+ T cells. Antigen specificity was not determined for the clonally expanded peripheral T cells. After ivuxolimab, expanded clones were on average more numerous among CD8+ T cells than among CD4+ T cells.

Patients with a history of autoimmune disease or receiving systemic immunosuppression were excluded from the trial. Peripheral blood for TCR sequencing was collected from all dose cohorts at baseline, on cycle 4 day 1, and on cycle 7 day 1. The samples were drawn from a first-in-human, open-label, multicenter phase I dose-escalation trial of ivuxolimab. Adults with locally advanced or metastatic melanoma, renal cell carcinoma, hepatocellular carcinoma or head and neck squamous cell carcinoma were enrolled in the trial. Before TCR sequencing, CD4+ T cells and CD8+ T cells were sorted from peripheral blood as separate populations. A distance of 5 bases separates the germline ends of V and J, which lose 1 base and 2 bases respectively. The CDR3 contains 14 residues, cysteine and phenylalanine counted. Only the CDR3 DNA stays, 42 bases, in frame from base 1. The germline V gene supplies CDR1 SGHVS and CDR2 FNYEAQ.

Sequences were derived from CD4+ or CD8+ T cells sorted from blood, sampled in a trial of the OX40 agonist ivuxolimab. Recombination connected TRBV7-6 to TRBJ1-4; the D gene is unclear. The receptor was isolated from an adult with an advanced solid tumor such as melanoma, head and neck, liver or kidney cancer. The encoded CDR3 is CASSLEATNEKLFF. The DNA reads as follows: TGTGCCAGCAGCTTAGAGGCGACTAATGAAAAACTGTTTTTT.